This T cell receptor (beta chain) is drawn from a study of cytomegalovirus exposure and HLA in healthy donors. Looking at the study overall: Of around 400 genotyped donors, more than 75% grouped in the Caucasian-associated ancestry cluster.

Remarks on this clone: Its antigen is not identified. This sample also contains other DNA sequences that code for the same CDR3.

The primer mix had 60 Vbeta and 13 Jbeta primers. Repertoires were generated with immunoSEQ multiplex PCR, while TCRdb's copy carries only in-frame clones and drops some. The sample lists about 100,000 clones; less than 80% were seen once. Study-wide findings and caveats: Previously analyzed data showed that most TCR beta V segments were productive at a frequency of about 90% or about 30%.

The CDR3 loop spans 13 amino acids. V shed 3 bases and J shed 4 bases, with 9 bases lying between them. Looked up from germline, CDR1 is SEHNR and CDR2 is FQNEAQ (reference sequence). The TCR was taken from a man aged 40-55 years in good health and CMV-seronegative. Sequencing input: PBMCs. The chain couples TRBV7-9 to TRBJ1-1; TRBD1 is a possible D gene (5 bases). The CDR3 DNA reads TGTGCCAGCAGCTTGGGGGGAGGCACTGAAGCTTTCTTT. Amino acids: CASSLGGGTEAFF.